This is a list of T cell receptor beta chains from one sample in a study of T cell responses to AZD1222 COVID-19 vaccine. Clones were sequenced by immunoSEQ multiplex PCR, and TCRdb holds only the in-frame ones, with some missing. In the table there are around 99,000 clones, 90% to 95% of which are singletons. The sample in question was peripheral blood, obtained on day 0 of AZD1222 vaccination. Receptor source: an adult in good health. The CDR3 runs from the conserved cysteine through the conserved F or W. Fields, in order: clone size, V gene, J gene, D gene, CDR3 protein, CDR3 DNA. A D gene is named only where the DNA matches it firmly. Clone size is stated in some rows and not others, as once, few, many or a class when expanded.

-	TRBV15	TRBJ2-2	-	CATRRQLANTGELFF	TGTGCCACCAGAAGACAGCTCGCGAACACCGGGGAGCTGTTTTTT
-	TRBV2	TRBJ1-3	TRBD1	CASTLDRGGNTIYF	TGTGCCAGCACCTTGGACAGGGGCGGAAACACCATATATTTT
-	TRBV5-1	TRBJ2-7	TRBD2	CASSFIVPAGSGEQYF	TGCGCCAGCAGCTTTATTGTTCCAGCGGGATCGGGGGAGCAGTACTTC
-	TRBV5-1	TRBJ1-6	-	CASSLGTGNSPLHF	TGCGCCAGCAGCTTGGGTACGGGTAATTCACCCCTCCACTTT
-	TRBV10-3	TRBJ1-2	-	CAIREGQSYGYTF	TGTGCCATCAGGGAGGGACAATCCTATGGCTACACCTTC
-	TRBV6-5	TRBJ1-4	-	CASVGGWAANEKLFF	TGTGCCAGTGTTGGTGGGTGGGCGGCTAATGAAAAACTGTTTTTT
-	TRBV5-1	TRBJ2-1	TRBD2	CASSPTSGSSYNEQFF	TGCGCCAGCAGCCCGACTAGCGGGAGCTCCTACAATGAGCAGTTCTTC
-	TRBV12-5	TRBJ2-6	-	CASESSGANVLTF	TGTGCTAGCGAGAGCTCTGGGGCCAACGTCCTGACTTTC
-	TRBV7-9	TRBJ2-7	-	CASSLVTPYEQYF	TGTGCCAGCAGCTTAGTCACTCCCTACGAGCAGTACTTC
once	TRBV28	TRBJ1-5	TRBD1	CASSQGQAGNQPQHF	TGTGCCAGCAGTCAAGGACAGGCCGGTAATCAGCCCCAGCATTTT